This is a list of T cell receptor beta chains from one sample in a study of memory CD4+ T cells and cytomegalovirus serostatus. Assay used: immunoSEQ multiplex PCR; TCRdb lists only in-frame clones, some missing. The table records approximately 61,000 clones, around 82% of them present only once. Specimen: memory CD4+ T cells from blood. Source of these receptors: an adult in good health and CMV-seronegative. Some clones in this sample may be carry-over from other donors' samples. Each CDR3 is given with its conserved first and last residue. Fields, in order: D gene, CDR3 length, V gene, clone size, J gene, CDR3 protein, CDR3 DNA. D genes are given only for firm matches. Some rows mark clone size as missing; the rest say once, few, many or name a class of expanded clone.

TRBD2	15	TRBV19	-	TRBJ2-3	CASSIGTGGRATQYF	TGTGCCAGTAGTATAGGAACTGGCGGGAGGGCGACGCAGTATTTT
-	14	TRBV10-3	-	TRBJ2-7	CAISERGGTYEQYF	TGTGCCATCAGTGAGAGGGGGGGAACCTACGAGCAGTACTTC
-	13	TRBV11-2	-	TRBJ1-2	CASGRVRQYGYTF	TGTGCCAGCGGTAGAGTAAGACAGTATGGCTACACCTTC
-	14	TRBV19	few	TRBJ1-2	CASSIERGLYGYTF	TGTGCCAGTAGTATAGAAAGGGGACTCTATGGCTACACCTTC
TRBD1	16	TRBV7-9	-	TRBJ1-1	CASSLARRTGDTEAFF	TGTGCCAGCAGCTTAGCCCGACGGACAGGGGACACTGAAGCTTTCTTT
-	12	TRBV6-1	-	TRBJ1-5	CASSGRSQPQHF	TGTGCCAGCAGTGGGCGATCTCAGCCCCAGCATTTT
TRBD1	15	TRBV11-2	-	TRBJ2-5	CASSRQGEAQETQYF	TGTGCCAGCAGCCGACAGGGGGAGGCACAAGAGACCCAGTACTTC
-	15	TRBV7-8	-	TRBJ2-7	CASSSDGVRSYEQYF	TGTGCCAGCAGCTCCGACGGGGTACGCTCCTACGAGCAGTACTTC
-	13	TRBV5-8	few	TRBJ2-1	CASSLVVSDEQFF	TGTGCCAGCAGCTTGGTAGTTTCGGATGAGCAGTTCTTC
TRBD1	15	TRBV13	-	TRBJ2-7	CASSRGTGGIREQYF	TGTGCCAGCAGCCGGGGGACAGGTGGGATTCGGGAGCAGTACTTC
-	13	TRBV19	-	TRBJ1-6	CASSQQLSSPLHF	TGTGCCAGTAGTCAGCAGTTATCTTCACCCCTCCACTTT
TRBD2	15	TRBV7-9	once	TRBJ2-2	CASSSGTSHTGELFF	TGTGCCAGCAGCTCCGGGACTAGCCACACCGGGGAGCTGTTTTTT
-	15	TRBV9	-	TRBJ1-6	CASSVDPGVNSPLHF	TGTGCCAGCAGCGTAGATCCAGGGGTGAATTCACCCCTCCACTTT
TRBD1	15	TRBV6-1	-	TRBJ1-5	CASSPTNRGLQPQHF	TGTGCCAGCAGCCCTACCAACAGGGGGCTACAGCCCCAGCATTTT
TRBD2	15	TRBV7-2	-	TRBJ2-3	CASSLGREGTDTQYF	TGTGCCAGCAGCTTGGGGCGGGAGGGCACAGATACGCAGTATTTT
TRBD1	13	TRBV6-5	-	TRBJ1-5	CASGGTGVQPQHF	TGTGCCAGCGGGGGGACAGGGGTACAGCCCCAGCATTTT
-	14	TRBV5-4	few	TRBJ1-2	CASSLGGDRRGYTF	TGTGCCAGCAGCTTGGGAGGGGATCGGCGTGGCTACACCTTC
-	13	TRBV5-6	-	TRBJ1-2	CASSLRGNYGYTF	TGTGCCAGCAGCTTGCGCGGGAACTATGGCTACACCTTC
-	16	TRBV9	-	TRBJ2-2	CASSPQGGGLGGELFF	TGTGCCAGCAGCCCCCAGGGGGGGGGCCTGGGCGGGGAGCTGTTTTTT
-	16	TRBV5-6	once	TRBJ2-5	CASSRKTGTLGETQYF	TGTGCCAGCAGCCGGAAGACCGGGACACTGGGAGAGACCCAGTACTTC
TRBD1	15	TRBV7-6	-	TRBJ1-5	CASSLGTGGDQPQHF	TGTGCCAGCAGCTTAGGGACAGGGGGTGACCAGCCCCAGCATTTT
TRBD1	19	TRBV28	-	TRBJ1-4	CASSFHRGTGLKRGEKLFF	TGTGCCAGCAGTTTCCATAGAGGGACAGGGCTCAAAAGAGGTGAAAAACTGTTTTTT
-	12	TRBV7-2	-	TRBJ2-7	CASSWDTGEQYF	TGTGCCAGCAGCTGGGACACCGGCGAGCAGTACTTC
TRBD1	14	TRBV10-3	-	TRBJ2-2	CAIRDRGRTGELFF	TGTGCCATACGGGACAGGGGAAGGACCGGGGAGCTGTTTTTT
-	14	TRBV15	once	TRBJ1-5	CATSEGRINQPQHF	TGTGCCACCAGCGAGGGACGGATCAATCAGCCCCAGCATTTT
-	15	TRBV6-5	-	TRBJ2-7	CASSSIPQGSYEQYF	TGTGCCAGCAGCTCAATCCCCCAGGGATCCTACGAGCAGTACTTC
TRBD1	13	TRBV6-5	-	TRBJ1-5	CASSYGQDQPQHF	TGTGCCAGCAGTTACGGACAGGATCAGCCCCAGCATTTT
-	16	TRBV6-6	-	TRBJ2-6	CASRRDTYSGANVLTF	TGTGCCAGCAGAAGGGACACCTACTCTGGGGCCAACGTCCTGACTTTC